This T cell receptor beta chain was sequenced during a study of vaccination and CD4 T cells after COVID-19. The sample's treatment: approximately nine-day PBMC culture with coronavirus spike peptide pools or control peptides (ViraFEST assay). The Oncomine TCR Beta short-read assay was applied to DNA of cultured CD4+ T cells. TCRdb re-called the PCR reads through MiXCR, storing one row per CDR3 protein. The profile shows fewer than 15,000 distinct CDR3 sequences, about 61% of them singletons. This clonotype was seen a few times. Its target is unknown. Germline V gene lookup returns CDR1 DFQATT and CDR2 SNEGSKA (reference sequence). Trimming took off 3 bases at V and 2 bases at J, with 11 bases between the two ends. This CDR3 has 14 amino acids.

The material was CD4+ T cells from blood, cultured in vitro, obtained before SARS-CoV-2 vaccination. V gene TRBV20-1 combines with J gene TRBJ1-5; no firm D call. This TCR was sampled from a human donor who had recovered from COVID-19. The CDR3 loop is CSARVGPGNQPQHF. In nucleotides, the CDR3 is TGCAGTGCTAGGGTCGGCCCGGGCAATCAGCCCCAGCATTTT.